The 3 T cell receptor beta chains listed next were all sequenced from one sample in a study of blood T cell repertoires in COVID-19. Sequencing was performed with immunoSEQ multiplex PCR; in TCRdb, only in-frame clones are kept and a portion is missing. The sample contains some 100,000 clones, 84% of which appear only once. Sequenced: peripheral blood. The receptors shown here come from a woman of 80 years or more with active or convalescent COVID-19.

This clone is a singleton in its sample. This sequence joins TRBV9 and TRBJ2-1; the match to TRBD2 covers 12 bases. CDR3 length: 18 residues. The ends lost 3 bases at V and 9 bases at J; junction bases unmatched: 16. CDR1 and CDR2 (germline): SGDLS, YYNGEE. The CDR3 spells CASSAAPPGLAGISEQFF. DNA of the CDR3: TGTGCCAGCAGCGCCGCGCCACCGGGACTAGCGGGCATAAGTGAGCAGTTCTTC.

J is TRBJ2-5 and V is TRBV7-2; 14 bases are shared with TRBD2. V dropped 3 bases and J dropped 6; count of bases not matched to a gene: 3. The CDR3 loop spans 15 amino acids. Per germline, CDR1 SGHTA and CDR2 FQGNSA. CDR3 nucleotide sequence: TGTGCCAGCAGCTTGGGACTAGCGGGAGTTAAGACCCAGTACTTC. This gives the protein CASSLGLAGVKTQYF.

This sequence joins TRBV15 and TRBJ1-1; weak D call: TRBD1 (5 bases). Trimming removed 8 bases from V and 3 bases from J, with 16 bases in between. This CDR3 has 14 amino acids. Germline loops: CDR1 LNHNV, CDR2 YYDKDF (reference sequence). The CDR3 DNA sequence: TGTGCCACCGGCGTGCAGCGCAGGGACACTGAAGCTTTCTTT. Translation: CATGVQRRDTEAFF.